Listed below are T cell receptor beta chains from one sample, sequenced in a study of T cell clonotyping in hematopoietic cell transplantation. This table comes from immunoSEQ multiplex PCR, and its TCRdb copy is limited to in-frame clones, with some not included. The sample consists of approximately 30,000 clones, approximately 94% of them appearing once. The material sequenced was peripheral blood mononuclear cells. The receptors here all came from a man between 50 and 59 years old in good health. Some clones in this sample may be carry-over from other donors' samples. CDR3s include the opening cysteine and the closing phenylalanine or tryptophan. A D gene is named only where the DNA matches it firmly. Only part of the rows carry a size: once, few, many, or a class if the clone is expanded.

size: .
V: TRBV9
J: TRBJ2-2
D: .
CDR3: CASSVGSTHTGELFF
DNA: TGTGCCAGCAGCGTAGGCTCGACCCACACCGGGGAGCTGTTTTTT

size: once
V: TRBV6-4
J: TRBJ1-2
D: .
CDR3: CATAQSPNSHYGYTF
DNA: TGTGCCACCGCGCAGTCCCCTAATTCCCACTATGGCTACACCTTC

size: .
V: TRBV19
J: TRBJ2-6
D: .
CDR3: CASIPHSSGANVLTF
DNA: TGTGCCAGTATCCCACACAGCTCTGGGGCCAACGTCCTGACTTTC

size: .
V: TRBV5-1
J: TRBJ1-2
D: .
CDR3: CASSLEPGRKSYGYTF
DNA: TGCGCCAGCAGCTTGGAACCCGGTCGCAAGAGCTATGGCTACACCTTC

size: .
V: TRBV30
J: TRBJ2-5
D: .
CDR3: CAWSVRDGETQYF
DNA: TGTGCCTGGAGTGTCAGGGATGGGGAGACCCAGTACTTC

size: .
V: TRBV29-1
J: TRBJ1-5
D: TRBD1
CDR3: CSVLAGTGNQPQHF
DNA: TGCAGCGTACTCGCCGGGACAGGGAATCAGCCCCAGCATTTT

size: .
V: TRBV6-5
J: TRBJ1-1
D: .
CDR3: CASIRKRRLNTEAFF
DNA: TGTGCCAGCATTCGAAAGAGACGGCTCAACACTGAAGCTTTCTTT

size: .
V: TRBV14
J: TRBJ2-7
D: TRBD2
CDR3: CASSRTSRYEQYF
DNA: TGTGCCAGCAGCCGGACTAGCCGATACGAGCAGTACTTC

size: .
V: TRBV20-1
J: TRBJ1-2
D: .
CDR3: CSARIGGYTF
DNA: TGCAGTGCTAGGATCGGTGGCTACACCTTC

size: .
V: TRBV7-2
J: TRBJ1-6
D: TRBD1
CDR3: CASSPGTGRPPLHF
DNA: TGTGCCAGCAGCCCCGGGACAGGGCGGCCGCCCCTCCACTTT

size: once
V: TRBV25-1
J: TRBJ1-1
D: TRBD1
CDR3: CASSTRQGVSNTEAFF
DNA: TGTGCCAGCAGTACCCGACAGGGGGTATCGAACACTGAAGCTTTCTTT

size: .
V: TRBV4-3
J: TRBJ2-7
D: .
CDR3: CASSMAVQPSYEQYF
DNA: TGCGCCAGCAGCATGGCAGTCCAGCCCTCCTACGAGCAGTACTTC

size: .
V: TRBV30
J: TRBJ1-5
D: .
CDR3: CAWSVRSNQPQHF
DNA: TGTGCCTGGAGTGTAAGAAGCAATCAGCCCCAGCATTTT

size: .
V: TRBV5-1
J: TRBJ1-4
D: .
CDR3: CASSGEGQANEKLFF
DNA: TGCGCCAGCAGCGGGGAGGGTCAGGCTAATGAAAAACTGTTTTTT

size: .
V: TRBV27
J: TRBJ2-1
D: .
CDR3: CASSPQPASYNEQFF
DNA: TGTGCCAGCAGTCCCCAACCAGCCTCCTACAATGAGCAGTTCTTC

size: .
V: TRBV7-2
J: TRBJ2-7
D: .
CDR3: CASSLVGTYEQYF
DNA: TGTGCCAGCAGCTTAGTCGGTACCTACGAGCAGTACTTC

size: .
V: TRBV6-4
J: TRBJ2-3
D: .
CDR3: CASSDGGLSTDTQYF
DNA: TGTGCCAGCAGTGATGGGGGCTTAAGCACAGATACGCAGTATTTT

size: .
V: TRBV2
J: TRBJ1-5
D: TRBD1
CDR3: CASSGATGSPYQPQHF
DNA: TGTGCCAGCAGTGGCGCGACAGGGAGTCCGTATCAGCCCCAGCATTTT

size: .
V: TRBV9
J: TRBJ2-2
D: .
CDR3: CASSGPGELFF
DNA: TGTGCCAGCAGCGGACCCGGGGAGCTGTTTTTT

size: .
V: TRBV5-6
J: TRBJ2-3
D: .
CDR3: CASRRERFSTDTQYF
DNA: TGTGCCAGCAGAAGGGAACGATTCTCCACAGATACGCAGTATTTT

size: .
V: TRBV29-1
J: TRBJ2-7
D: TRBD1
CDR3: CSVAGTGVAGQYF
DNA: TGCAGCGTTGCCGGGACAGGGGTGGCTGGGCAGTACTTC

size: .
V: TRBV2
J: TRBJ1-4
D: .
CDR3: CASSEVGAANEKLFF
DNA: TGTGCCAGCAGTGAAGTTGGGGCAGCTAATGAAAAACTGTTTTTT

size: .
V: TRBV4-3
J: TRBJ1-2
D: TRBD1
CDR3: CASSHRQGQDYGYTF
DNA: TGCGCCAGCAGCCACCGACAGGGGCAGGACTATGGCTACACCTTC

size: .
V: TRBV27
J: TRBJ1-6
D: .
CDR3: CASRRAGNSPLHF
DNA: TGTGCCAGCAGGCGCGCGGGGAATTCACCCCTCCACTTT

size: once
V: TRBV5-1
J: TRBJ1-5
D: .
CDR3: CASSPVAGSNQPQHF
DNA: TGCGCCAGCAGCCCGGTGGCCGGATCGAATCAGCCCCAGCATTTT